Below are 8 T cell receptor beta chains sequenced from a single sample in a study of blood T cells in healthy people across ages. Alongside a J-beta primer mix, a sample-barcoded 5' primer served in a second PCR lasting roughly 6 to 11 cycles. TCRdb re-called the 5' RACE reads with MiXCR, one entry per CDR3 protein. The data hold approximately 670,000 distinct CDR3 sequences, with roughly 41% observed a single time. The sample was blood. Receptors were obtained from a man older than 75 in good health.

This clonotype was detected once. This sequence joins TRBV6-6 and TRBJ1-2; the D is unclear. V was pared by 5 bases and J by 2 bases, with 15 bases between. CDR1 and CDR2 from the germline V gene are MNHNY and SVGAGI (reference sequence). This CDR3 contains 15 residues. DNA for the CDR3: TGTGCCAGCAGTACCCGGGGAGGGATGAACTATGGCTACACCTTC. It yields the protein CASSTRGGMNYGYTF.

J is TRBJ2-2 and V is TRBV7-9; no clear D. Deletions cut 2 bases from V and 6 bases from J, with 7 bases between. This CDR3 is built from 13 residues. Germline V gives CDR1 SEHNR, CDR2 FQNEAQ (reference sequence). CDR3 loop: CASSLSSSGELFF. CDR3 DNA: TGTGCCAGCAGCTTATCTTCGTCCGGGGAGCTGTTTTTT.

This clonotype was detected many times. The rearrangement links TRBV12-3 or TRBV12-4 to TRBJ2-3, with D perhaps being TRBD1 or TRBD2 (5 bases each). Trimming shortened V by 6 bases and J by 5 bases, and 15 bases separated the two germline ends. The CDR3 covers 14 residues. DNA of the CDR3: TGTGCCAGCAGCCGTGTGGGGGTGGGAGATACGCAGTATTTT. Protein: CASSRVGVGDTQYF.

To note about this clonotype: This may come from a read error, since a much larger clone is one base off. The DNA of the CDR3 is TGTGCCAGCAGCTTCCAGGGGCTGATCACAGCTACGCAGTATTTT. This encodes CASSFQGLITATQYF. V usage is TRBV7-2 and J usage is TRBJ2-3; D possibly corresponds to TRBD1 (6 bases). CDR3 length equals 15 residues. Germline V CDR1 and CDR2: SGHTA, FQGNSA. Full variable domain (missing parts from reference TRBV7-2 and TRBJ2-3): GAGVSQSPSNKVTEKGKDVELRCDPISGHTALYWYRQSLGQGLEFLIYFQGNSAPDKSGLPSDRFSAERTGGSVSTLTIQRTQQEDSAVYLCASSFQGLITATQYFGPGTRLTVL.

The rearrangement links TRBV4-1 to TRBJ2-5, with D perhaps TRBD1 or TRBD2 (5 bases each). Between the trimmed V and J ends, which lost 4 bases and 1 base, there was a span of 16 bases. The CDR3 totals 16 residues. The germline V gene encodes CDR1 MGHRA and CDR2 YSYEKL. The CDR3 loop reads CASSLRDGWPQETQYF. CDR3 bases: TGCGCCAGCAGCCTACGGGACGGATGGCCCCAAGAGACCCAGTACTTC.

This sequence joins TRBV5-1 and TRBJ2-4, with a possible D match to TRBD2 (6 bases). Looked up from germline, CDR1 is SGHRS and CDR2 is YFSETQ. CDR3 length equals 17 residues. V lost 0 bases to trimming and J lost 2 bases, with 15 bases between them. The CDR3 loop is CASSLAEGLSTKNIQYF. The CDR3, as DNA: TGCGCCAGCAGCTTGGCGGAGGGCCTCAGTACCAAAAACATTCAGTACTTC.

CDR3 amino acids: CASKGGRGLQETQYF. The DNA for the CDR3 is TGTGCCAGCAAGGGCGGGAGGGGCCTCCAAGAGACCCAGTACTTC. The rearrangement uses TRBV6-5 and TRBJ2-5, with 9 bases fitting TRBD2. The CDR3 runs to 15 residues. From germline, CDR1 is MNHEY and CDR2 SVGAGI. The ends lost 7 bases at V and 1 base at J; junction bases unmatched: 7.

This clonotype was seen a few times. CDR3 in amino acids: CASSAQLAGSFNEQFF. The CDR3 bases are TGTGCCAGCAGTGCACAACTAGCGGGATCTTTCAATGAGCAGTTCTTC. This chain uses TRBV6-1 with TRBJ2-1, with 10 bases aligning to TRBD2. The CDR3 totals 16 residues. Germline loops: CDR1 MNHNS, CDR2 SASEGT. V lost 4 bases to trimming and J lost 6 bases; unmatched junction nucleotides: 9.